This T cell receptor (beta chain) derives from a study of graft-versus-host responses after intestinal transplantation. Study as a whole: Multivisceral, liver-intestinal, or isolated intestinal transplants were received by the recipients. Anti-thymocyte globulin induction was given to all recipients, followed by tacrolimus and steroids for 3 to 4 years.

Libraries were prepared by immunoSEQ multiplex PCR; TCRdb keeps only in-frame clonotypes and omits some of them. This sample has about 110,000 clones; over 80% occur once, and the top ten carry around 0.73%. Germline values: CDR1 MNHEY, CDR2 SVGAGI. This CDR3 has 16 amino acids. V was shortened by 2 bases and J by 3 bases, with 17 bases between the two germline ends. Notes on the study in general: Recipient marrow held GvH clones, some first seen in ileum or blood. Early after transplant, HvG clones declined as circulating GvH clones peaked.

Of note for this clone: Its antigen is still unknown.

Material: unstimulated CD4+ T cells sorted from spleen or lymph node cells, obtained before transplant. The sequence derives from a human donor who was the organ donor for an intestinal transplant. V usage is TRBV6-5 and J usage is TRBJ2-7; D is undetermined. CDR3 amino acids: CASSYRHTRTLYEQYF. CDR3 DNA sequence: TGTGCCAGCAGTTACCGGCACACCCGGACCCTCTACGAGCAGTACTTC.